This TCR beta chain stems from a study of T cell responses to AZD1222 COVID-19 vaccine. The assay was immunoSEQ multiplex PCR, and TCRdb's table has in-frame clones only and misses some. Of some 30,000 clones in the sample, about nine tenths are singletons; the top ten hold around 1.2%. The source material was peripheral blood, sampled on day 0 of AZD1222 vaccination. The TCR was taken from an adult in good health.

CDR3 loop: CASSQENWGNFEAFF. The DNA of the CDR3 is TGCGCCAGCAGCCAAGAGAATTGGGGAAACTTTGAAGCTTTCTTT. The chain combines TRBV4-3 with TRBJ1-1; D unresolved. The CDR3 runs to 15 residues. Trimming pared 0 bases from V and 7 bases from J, leaving 15 bases between. The V gene's germline CDR1 is LGHNA and CDR2 YSLEER.